These 11 T cell receptor beta chains were sequenced from one sample in a study of neurological immune-mediated disorders. From the 5' RACE reads, TCRdb called clonotypes with MiXCR, one entry per CDR3 protein. This repertoire shows about 40,000 distinct CDR3 sequences, more than 2% found once; its top ten account for approximately 2.4%. Input material: PBMCs. These receptors all stem from a man between 45 and 60 years old with multiple sclerosis.

In its sample, this clonotype was seen many times. The gene calls are TRBV12-3 or TRBV12-4 and TRBJ2-1; 7 bases map to TRBD1. V was clipped by 5 bases and J by 5 bases; unmatched bases: 6. The length of the CDR3 is 14 residues. CDR3 sequence (DNA): TGTGCCAGCAGTCTCGAGGGGGCGCACAATGAGCAGTTCTTC. It codes for CASSLEGAHNEQFF.

This clonotype was observed at least ten times. V and J are TRBV12-3 or TRBV12-4 and TRBJ2-5; the D gene could be TRBD1 or TRBD2 (5 bases each). This CDR3 spans 16 amino acids. V was clipped by 5 bases and J by 1 base, with 17 bases between them. The CDR3 bases are TGTGCCAGCAGTCCCTGGGGGTTAAATACCCAAGAGACCCAGTACTTC. Amino acids: CASSPWGLNTQETQYF.

To note about this clonotype: A much bigger clone sits one base away, suggesting this may be a read error. The chain employs TRBV5-1 and TRBJ1-2, with D perhaps TRBD1 (5 bases). Deletions cut 0 bases from V and 8 bases from J, with 11 bases between. From germline, CDR1 is SGHRS and CDR2 YFSETQ. The CDR3 loop spans 13 amino acids. CDR3 nucleotides: TGCGCCAGCAGCTTGGAGCGGGAGGGGGGCTACACCTTC. Residues: CASSLEREGGYTF.

This clonotype has at least ten counts. The J gene is TRBJ1-4, the V gene TRBV6-6; 9 bases line up with TRBD1. Germline CDR1 and CDR2: MNHNY and SVGAGI (reference sequence). There are 16 residues in the CDR3. Germline trimming cut 6 bases from V and 4 bases from J; bases unmatched to any gene: 9. CDR3 nucleotides: TGTGCCAGCAGGTGGACAGGGGATAGGGGTAATGAAAAACTGTTTTTT. This translates into CASRWTGDRGNEKLFF.

Many counts were recorded for this clonotype. V usage is TRBV12-3 or TRBV12-4 and J usage is TRBJ1-3, with D unclear. The CDR3 runs 14 residues. V lost 3 bases, J lost 3 bases, and 9 bases lay in between. CDR3 sequence reads: CASSFVPSGNTIYF. In DNA form, the CDR3 reads TGTGCCAGCAGTTTTGTACCGAGTGGAAACACCATATATTTT.

This clonotype showed up many times. The gene calls are TRBV12-3 or TRBV12-4 and TRBJ1-5; 10 nucleotides match TRBD1. This CDR3 has 13 amino acids. Trimming removed 7 bases from V and 11 bases from J; junction bases left unmatched: 8. In nucleotides, the CDR3 is TGTGCCAGCAAGAGGACAGGGGGAACGTCCCAGCATTTT. Encoded protein: CASKRTGGTSQHF.

Ten or more counts support this clonotype. Here the CDR3 reads CASSHSVPSYEQYF. The CDR3 DNA sequence: TGCGCCAGCAGCCATAGCGTGCCCTCCTACGAGCAGTACTTC. This chain connects TRBV4-3 to TRBJ2-7, with a tentative D call TRBD2 (5 bases). The CDR3 is 14 amino acids. Trimming left V 3 bases short and J 0 bases short, with 9 bases between. Germline CDR1 and CDR2: LGHNA and YSLEER.

This clonotype was seen ten or more times. V and J are TRBV2 and TRBJ1-2; D is unresolved. Deletions cut 3 bases from V and 5 bases from J, with 16 bases between. This CDR3 is built from 15 residues. Looked up from germline, CDR1 is SNHLY and CDR2 is FYNNEI. The CDR3 DNA reads TGTGCCAGCAGTGACCTCTCCGGCAGATTTTATGGCTACACCTTC. Translated, it gives CASSDLSGRFYGYTF.

In its sample, this clonotype was seen many times. This rearrangement joins TRBV12-3 or TRBV12-4 to TRBJ2-2; 11 bases match TRBD1. There are 15 residues in the CDR3. The J segment lost 6 bases and the V segment lost 5 bases, leaving 5 bases of the junction unmatched. The CDR3 DNA is TGTGCCAGCAGTGGGACAGGGGGACTTTCCGGGGAGCTGTTTTTT. Amino acid sequence: CASSGTGGLSGELFF.

This clonotype was observed many times. The chain couples TRBV11-3 to TRBJ2-5; TRBD2 matches 9 bases. V shed 5 bases and J 1 base; nucleotides not matched to a gene: 5. This CDR3 is 15 amino acids long. Germline loops: CDR1 SGHNT, CDR2 YENEEA. Written as DNA, the CDR3 is TGTGCCAGCAGCCGGAATAGCGGGGGCCAAGAGACCCAGTACTTC. Encoded protein: CASSRNSGGQETQYF.

This clonotype has at least ten counts. The chain joins TRBV6-5 to TRBJ2-2; 8 bases map to TRBD2. The CDR3 contains 14 residues. Germline V gene lookup returns CDR1 MNHEY and CDR2 SVGAGI. After removal of 8 bases from V and 0 bases from J, the junction contained 2 bases not matched to a gene. The CDR3 nucleotides read TGTGCCAGCGGAGCGGGGGCGAACACCGGGGAGCTGTTTTTT. It yields the protein CASGAGANTGELFF.